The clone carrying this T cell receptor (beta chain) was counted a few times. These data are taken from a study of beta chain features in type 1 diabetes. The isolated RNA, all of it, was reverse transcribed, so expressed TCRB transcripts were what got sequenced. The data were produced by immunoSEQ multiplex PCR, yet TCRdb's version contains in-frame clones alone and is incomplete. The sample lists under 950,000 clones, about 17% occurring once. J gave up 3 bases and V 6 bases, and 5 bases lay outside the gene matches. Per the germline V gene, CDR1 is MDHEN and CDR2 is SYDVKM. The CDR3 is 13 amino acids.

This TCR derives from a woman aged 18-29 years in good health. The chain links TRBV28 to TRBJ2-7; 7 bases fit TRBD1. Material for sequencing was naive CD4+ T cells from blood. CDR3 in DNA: TGTGCCAGCAGACAGACAGGGAACTACGAGCAGTACTTC. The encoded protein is CASRQTGNYEQYF.